What follows are 27 T cell receptor beta chains derived from one specimen sequenced in a study of glioma-infiltrating T cells after dendritic cell vaccination. The protocol was immunoSEQ multiplex PCR, while the TCRdb copy is restricted to in-frame clones and leaves out a portion. The sample lists tens of thousands of clones; approximately 81% were seen once. This sample's time point: after dendritic cell vaccination, including at tumor progression/relapse. Source: blood, taken after dendritic cell vaccination. The receptors shown here come from a human donor with glioblastoma.

This clone was observed a few times. The rearrangement uses TRBV5-4 and TRBJ2-7, with 7 bases matching TRBD2. V trimming: 3 bases; J trimming: 2 bases; junction bases outside the gene matches: 5. The CDR3 is 14 amino acids. The germline CDR1 and CDR2 sequences are SGHNT and YYREEE (reference sequence). CDR3 sequence: CASSSGLLAYEQYF. The CDR3 DNA sequence: TGTGCCAGCAGCTCGGGACTACTCGCCTACGAGCAGTACTTC.

The gene calls are TRBV11-2 and TRBJ2-1; TRBD2 aligns across 8 bases. Germline CDR1 reads SGHAT; CDR2 reads FQNNGV. CDR3 length equals 15 residues. Germline trimming cut 3 bases from V and 4 bases from J; bases unmatched to any gene: 5. For the CDR3, the DNA is TGTGCCAGCAGCTTTTTAGCGGGGCTGTACAATGAGCAGTTCTTC. Its protein is CASSFLAGLYNEQFF.

This chain joins TRBV18 and TRBJ2-5, with a tentative D call TRBD2 (6 bases). V gave up 3 bases and J gave up 5 bases, with 19 bases separating them. Per germline, CDR1 KGHSH and CDR2 LQKENI. The CDR3 is made up of 16 amino acids. CDR3: CASSPSLAEIGETQYF. As DNA, the CDR3 is TGTGCCAGCTCACCCTCACTAGCTGAAATCGGGGAGACCCAGTACTTC.

This chain joins TRBV2 and TRBJ2-1, with a possible D match to TRBD1 (5 bases). Deletions cut 7 bases from V and 9 bases from J, with 10 bases between. Germline values: CDR1 SNHLY, CDR2 FYNNEI. The CDR3 length is 11 residues. CDR3: CASTDSFEQFF. As DNA, the CDR3 is TGTGCCAGCACAGACAGTTTTGAGCAGTTCTTC. The complete variable domain, with remaining parts taken from reference TRBV2 and TRBJ2-1, reads EPEVTQTPSHQVTQMGQEVILRCVPISNHLYFYWYRQILGQKVEFLVSFYNNEISEKSEIFDDQFSVERPDGSNFTLKIRSTKLEDSAMYFCASTDSFEQFFGPGTRLTVL.

This chain joins TRBV5-1 and TRBJ2-5, with 9 bases aligning to TRBD2. The CDR3 is made up of 14 amino acids. Unmatched junction bases numbered 9, after V lost 7 bases and J lost 5 bases. From germline, CDR1 is SGHRS and CDR2 YFSETQ. Written as DNA, the CDR3 is TGCGCCAGCGGGCGGGAGGGCCGAGGTGAGACCCAGTACTTC. The encoded protein is CASGREGRGETQYF.

As regards this clone: One junction end does not reproduce the germline sequence, and a read error may be involved. The rearrangement joins TRBV7-2 to TRBJ2-3, with D perhaps matching TRBD2 (6 bases). The CDR3 is 18 amino acids. Germline lookup yields CDR1 SGHTA and CDR2 FQGNSA. The DNA for the CDR3 is TGTGCCAGCAGCATTACAGACCCGGGACTTCGGATCACAGCTACGCAGTATTTT. Amino acids: CASSITDPGLRITATQYF.

The rearrangement links TRBV13 to TRBJ2-3, with 9 bases fitting TRBD2. Per germline, CDR1 PRHDT and CDR2 FYEKMQ (reference sequence). CDR3 length: 18 amino acids. The V gene end was trimmed by 4 bases and the J gene end by 2 bases; junction bases not matched to a gene: 13. The CDR3 spells CASSSGGAGGRDTDTQYF. The CDR3, as DNA: TGTGCCAGCAGCTCGGGGGGAGCGGGGGGCCGCGACACAGATACGCAGTATTTT.

This clone has a single count. V gene TRBV29-1 combines with J gene TRBJ1-3, with 7 positions matching TRBD1. CDR1 and CDR2 (germline): SQVTM, ANQGSEA. The V gene end was trimmed by 6 bases and the J gene end by 3 bases; junction bases not matched to a gene: 11. The CDR3 loop spans 15 amino acids. The CDR3: CSVRLQGRFGNTIYF. The CDR3 coding sequence is TGCAGCGTCCGACTACAGGGGCGATTTGGAAACACCATATATTTT.

This clone was observed a single time. The V call is TRBV28, the J call TRBJ2-3; 14 bases map to TRBD2. The junction had 7 bases not matched to a gene; V was cut back by 5 bases and J by 6 bases. This CDR3 is 16 amino acids long. Germline V gene data show CDR1 as MDHEN and CDR2 as SYDVKM. Here the CDR3 reads CASSPGLAGGLDTQYF. CDR3 nucleotides: TGTGCCAGCAGTCCCGGACTAGCGGGAGGCCTCGATACGCAGTATTTT.

The chain is built from TRBV5-1 and TRBJ1-4, with 8 bases lining up with TRBD1. Trimming took 0 bases from V and 7 from J; bases not matched to a gene: 8. CDR3 size: 16 residues. Germline V gene data show CDR1 as SGHRS and CDR2 as YFSETQ. CDR3 sequence reads: CASSLGQGARSEKLFF. The DNA of the CDR3 is TGCGCCAGCAGCTTGGGTCAGGGGGCGCGTAGTGAAAAACTGTTTTTT.

This sequence joins TRBV10-3 and TRBJ2-7, with 10 bases aligning to TRBD1. With 6 bases clipped from V and 4 bases from J, the junction kept 9 bases outside the gene matches. CDR3 length: 15 residues. Germline V gene sequence: CDR1 ENHRY, CDR2 SYGVKD. In nucleotides, the CDR3 is TGTGCCATCAGCTTCGACAGGGGGCGATTTTACGAGCAGTACTTC. Protein: CAISFDRGRFYEQYF.

J is TRBJ2-5 and V is TRBV7-3; possibly TRBD1 for D (5 bases). CDR1 and CDR2 from the germline V gene are SGHTA and FQGTGA. V was cut by 8 bases and J by 1 base, with 11 bases left in between. This CDR3 is built from 13 residues. CDR3 residues: CASGSGFQETQYF. The CDR3 coding sequence is TGTGCCAGCGGATCAGGGTTCCAAGAGACCCAGTACTTC.

The chain couples TRBV15 to TRBJ1-6; no firm D call. The CDR3 has 13 residues. Germline assignment: CDR1 LNHNV and CDR2 YYDKDF (reference sequence). V was shortened by 1 base and J by 7 bases, with 5 bases between the two germline ends. The CDR3 coding sequence is TGTGCCACCAGCAGAGTGGAGAATTCACCCCTCCACTTT. Protein: CATSRVENSPLHF.

The rearrangement joins TRBV6-6 to TRBJ1-1, with 8 bases that match TRBD1. Germline CDR1 and CDR2: MNHNY and SVGAGI (reference sequence). After removal of 4 bases from V and 1 base from J, the junction contained 5 bases not matched to a gene. This CDR3 is 15 amino acids long. CDR3 loop: CASSSPGQANTEAFF. In nucleotides, the CDR3 is TGTGCCAGCAGTTCCCCGGGACAGGCGAACACTGAAGCTTTCTTT.

V usage is TRBV7-2 and J usage is TRBJ1-6, with a weak D call TRBD1 (5 bases). V gave up 3 bases and J gave up 2 bases, with 11 bases separating them. Germline V gene lookup returns CDR1 SGHTA and CDR2 FQGNSA. The CDR3 has 16 amino acids. The CDR3 DNA follows: TGTGCCAGCAGCTTGACGAGACAGACCTATAATTCACCCCTCCACTTT. Its protein product is CASSLTRQTYNSPLHF. Filled out from reference TRBV7-2 and TRBJ1-6, the complete variable domain reads GAGVSQSPSNKVTEKGKDVELRCDPISGHTALYWYRQSLGQGLEFLIYFQGNSAPDKSGLPSDRFSAERTGGSVSTLTIQRTQQEDSAVYLCASSLTRQTYNSPLHFGNGTRLTVT.

The V gene is TRBV11-2, the J gene TRBJ1-3; D perhaps matches TRBD1 (6 bases). This CDR3 is built from 15 residues. Germline CDR1 SGHAT, CDR2 FQNNGV. Trimming shortened V by 1 base and J by 0 bases, and 7 bases separated the two germline ends. The CDR3 DNA sequence: TGTGCCAGCAGCTTAGTACAGGGCTCTGGAAACACCATATATTTT. This translates into CASSLVQGSGNTIYF.

This clone was recorded once. This chain uses TRBV6-6 with TRBJ1-4; a possible D gene is TRBD1 (5 bases). The germline gives CDR1 MNHNY, CDR2 SVGAGI (reference sequence). The germline V and J ends were trimmed by 2 bases and 7 bases, with 14 bases remaining between them. CDR3 length: 15 amino acids. As DNA, the CDR3 is TGTGCCAGCAGTTACGTCTTGGGGGGGGGTGAAAAACTGTTTTTT. It specifies CASSYVLGGGEKLFF.

The chain joins TRBV5-1 to TRBJ1-1; TRBD1 matches at 8 bases. J was trimmed by 2 bases and V by 4 bases; bases with no gene match: 10. CDR1 and CDR2 (germline): SGHRS, YFSETQ. The CDR3 is 16 amino acids. CDR3 loop: CASSPRPQGANTEAFF. The CDR3 DNA sequence: TGCGCCAGCAGCCCCAGACCTCAGGGGGCTAACACTGAAGCTTTCTTT.

The V and J genes are TRBV9 and TRBJ1-5; unclear D gene. The CDR3 spans 15 residues. The V and J ends lost 0 bases and 7 bases respectively, with 14 bases between them. CDR1 and CDR2 (germline): SGDLS, YYNGEE. Here the CDR3 DNA reads TGTGCCAGCAGCGTAGGACCGGAGGCTGGCCAGCCCCAGCATTTT. Translating gives CASSVGPEAGQPQHF.

V is TRBV19 and J is TRBJ1-5, with 8 bases aligning to TRBD1. The CDR3 consists of 16 residues. The J segment lost 4 bases and the V segment lost 4 bases, leaving 9 bases of the junction unmatched. Germline V gives CDR1 LNHDA, CDR2 SQIVND (reference sequence). The CDR3 spells CASSTTGQVGNQPQHF. The CDR3 DNA sequence: TGTGCCAGTAGTACAACGGGACAGGTGGGGAATCAGCCCCAGCATTTT.

V is TRBV5-1 and J is TRBJ2-7; 9 positions agree with TRBD1. CDR1 is SGHRS, CDR2 YFSETQ, per germline. CDR3 size: 15 residues. V was pared by 4 bases and J by 2 bases, with 7 bases of the junction left unmatched. CDR3 loop: CASSEEGQGPYEQYF. CDR3 DNA: TGCGCCAGCAGCGAAGAGGGACAGGGTCCCTACGAGCAGTACTTC.

The rearrangement uses TRBV7-6 and TRBJ1-4, with D maybe TRBD1 (5 bases). CDR1 is SGHVS, CDR2 FNYEAQ, per germline. Trimming took off 4 bases at V and 7 bases at J, with 7 bases between the two ends. The CDR3 is 12 amino acids. In DNA, the CDR3 is TGTGCCAGCAGCTCCCAGGGTGAAAAACTGTTTTTT. This translates into CASSSQGEKLFF.

The rearrangement links TRBV5-6 to TRBJ1-5, with D perhaps TRBD1 (5 bases). The V gene lost 5 bases and the J gene lost 9 bases, with 30 bases spanning the gap. This CDR3 region has 18 residues. Germline V gene lookup returns CDR1 SGHDT and CDR2 YYEEEE. CDR3 DNA: TGTGCCAGCAGTTGTTTAACCGCAAATGACAGAGATATTCGGCCCCAGCATTTT. This translates into CASSCLTANDRDIRPQHF.

There are a few counts of this clone. V and J are TRBV6-1 and TRBJ1-4; D remains unclear. CDR3 length equals 15 residues. V was pared by 2 bases and J by 5 bases, with 12 bases between. Germline lookup yields CDR1 MNHNS and CDR2 SASEGT. The CDR3 nucleotides are TGTGCCAGCAGTGAACCGGGGATTTTGAATGAAAAACTGTTTTTT. Protein sequence: CASSEPGILNEKLFF.

This sequence joins TRBV5-1 and TRBJ1-1; D uncertain. Germline V gene sequence: CDR1 SGHRS, CDR2 YFSETQ. This CDR3 is 17 amino acids long. CDR3 coding DNA: TGCAAAGACAACGGGATTGAGTACTTCCAATGCGAAAATGAAGCTTTCTTT. Amino acids: CKDNGIEYFQCENEAFF.

CDR3 nucleotide sequence: TGCGCCAGCAGCTTGGCCGCGTATACTAACTATGGCTACACCTTC. Its protein product is CASSLAAYTNYGYTF. The chain couples TRBV5-1 to TRBJ1-2; D gene uncertain. From germline, CDR1 is SGHRS and CDR2 YFSETQ. The germline V and J ends were trimmed by 0 bases and 0 bases, with 9 bases remaining between them. CDR3 length: 15 residues.

The rearrangement links TRBV6-5 to TRBJ1-4; 7 nucleotides align to TRBD1. The germline V gene has CDR1 MNHEY and CDR2 SVGAGI. V lost 5 bases and J lost 5; bases outside the gene matches: 5. This CDR3 is 14 amino acids long. The CDR3 region has the DNA TGTGCCAGCAGTCCCGGGACAGTCAATGAAAAACTGTTTTTT. This encodes CASSPGTVNEKLFF.